This T cell receptor (beta chain) was identified during a study of cytomegalovirus exposure and HLA in healthy donors. Study information: Most donors, roughly 77% of a few hundred genotyped, fell in the Caucasian-associated ancestry cluster.

The CDR3 has 14 amino acids. Germline assignment: CDR1 MGHRA and CDR2 YSYEKL. Trimming shortened V by 10 bases and J by 1 base, and 13 bases separated the two germline ends. PCR was performed using 60 Vbeta and 13 Jbeta primers. In the original processing: In a later analysis, of around 85 million unique beta chains, about 12 million appeared in at least two donors. The assay was immunoSEQ multiplex PCR, and TCRdb's table has in-frame clones only and misses some. For V, J and clone size, that table is used; D and trimming come from the DNA. Among about 120,000 clones, 65% to 75% were seen once, and the ten largest hold 3% to 4.5%. As regards this clone: As yet, its antigen is unknown.

Nominally healthy donors were sampled, though unrecorded immune exposures were likely. General study findings and limits: In a later analysis, at a false discovery rate of 0.05, about 17,000 TCR beta sequences matched HLA alleles.

This TCR came from a man aged 40-50 years in good health and CMV-seropositive. The specimen sequenced was PBMCs. V is TRBV4-1 and J is TRBJ2-2, with D possibly matching TRBD2 (6 bases). The CDR3 here is CATSMRGNTGELFF. In nucleotides, the CDR3 is TGCGCCACATCCATGCGGGGGAACACCGGGGAGCTGTTTTTT.